Each of the 24 T cell receptor beta chains below was sequenced from the same sample in a study of blood T cell repertoires in COVID-19. Repertoires were generated with immunoSEQ multiplex PCR, while TCRdb's copy carries only in-frame clones and drops some. This table holds about 70,000 clones, 85% to 90% found once. The sequenced material came from peripheral blood. The receptors stem from an elderly man with acute or convalescent COVID-19.

V and J are TRBV4-1 and TRBJ2-2, with D unresolved. CDR1 and CDR2 (germline): MGHRA, YSYEKL. V was shortened by 1 base and J by 3 bases, with 12 bases between the two germline ends. The CDR3 runs to 16 residues. CDR3 protein: CASSQAGSVHTGELFF. As DNA, the CDR3 is TGCGCCAGCAGCCAAGCCGGCAGCGTACACACCGGGGAGCTGTTTTTT.

The rearrangement uses TRBV28 and TRBJ1-4, with a tentative D call TRBD1 (5 bases). V was clipped by 3 bases and J by 8 bases, with 22 bases between them. CDR1 and CDR2 from the germline V gene are MDHEN and SYDVKM. The CDR3 spans 17 residues. CDR3 loop: CASSFWQGSALEEKLFF. CDR3 nucleotide sequence: TGTGCCAGCAGTTTCTGGCAGGGCTCGGCTTTAGAAGAAAAACTGTTTTTT.

The chain is built from TRBV11-2 and TRBJ2-3; possible D gene TRBD2, 5 bases. The CDR3 loop spans 14 amino acids. The germline V and J ends were trimmed by 3 bases and 1 base, with 8 bases remaining between them. The V gene's germline CDR1 is SGHAT and CDR2 FQNNGV. In DNA form, the CDR3 reads TGTGCCAGCAGCTTCACAGCGGGCACAGATACGCAGTATTTT. Translating gives CASSFTAGTDTQYF.

The chain's CDR3 is CASRVGRGRNTEAFF. CDR3 nucleotide sequence: TGTGCCAGTAGGGTGGGAAGGGGCAGGAACACTGAAGCTTTCTTT. The chain uses TRBV19 and TRBJ1-1; D perhaps matches TRBD1 (5 bases). Deletions cut 6 bases from V and 1 base from J, with 15 bases between. Per germline, CDR1 LNHDA and CDR2 SQIVND (reference sequence). CDR3 length: 15 amino acids.

This clone was picked up one time. This sequence joins TRBV4-3 and TRBJ1-3; 7 bases align to TRBD1. Germline-derived CDR1 and CDR2 are LGHNA and YSLEER. The CDR3 extends over 16 amino acids. V trimming: 1 base; J trimming: 4 bases; junction bases outside the gene matches: 7. CDR3 DNA sequence: TGCGCCAGCAGCCAAGGACAGGGTGTAGGAGGAAACACCATATATTTT. It yields the protein CASSQGQGVGGNTIYF.

CDR3 in amino acids: CASSLPREGANNEQFF. The CDR3 region has the DNA TGTGCCAGCAGCTTGCCACGGGAGGGCGCCAACAATGAGCAGTTCTTC. V is TRBV11-1 and J is TRBJ2-1, with 8 bases fitting TRBD2. The V gene's germline CDR1 is SGHAT and CDR2 FQDESV (reference sequence). J lost 5 bases, V lost 3 bases, and 9 bases had no gene match. This CDR3 comprises 16 residues.

The CDR3, as DNA: TGTGCCTGGAGTCGCACGAACAGGGAAACTGAAGCTTTCTTT. It yields the protein CAWSRTNRETEAFF. The chain employs TRBV30 and TRBJ1-1, with D possibly matching TRBD1 (6 bases). Trimming shortened V by 2 bases and J by 5 bases, and 15 bases separated the two germline ends. CDR1 is GTSNPN and CDR2 is SVGIG in the germline V gene (reference sequence). This CDR3 has 14 residues. The full variable domain, with the rest looked up from reference TRBV30 and TRBJ1-1, is SQTIHQWPATLVQPVGSPLSLECTVEGTSNPNLYWYRQAAGRGLQLLFYSVGIGQISSEVPQNLSASRPQDRQFILSSKKLLLSDSGFYLCAWSRTNRETEAFFGQGTRLTVV.

The CDR3 loop is CAISESGTYGYTF. The CDR3 DNA reads TGTGCCATCAGTGAGTCCGGGACTTATGGCTACACCTTC. The J gene is TRBJ1-2, the V gene TRBV10-3; D might be TRBD1 (5 bases). This CDR3 contains 13 residues. Germline CDR1 and CDR2: ENHRY and SYGVKD. Trimming took 0 bases from V and 5 from J, leaving 7 bases between them.

V gene TRBV5-1 combines with J gene TRBJ1-1, with 8 nucleotides matching TRBD1. The CDR3 spans 16 residues. The ends lost 2 bases at V and 0 bases at J; junction bases unmatched: 6. Germline values: CDR1 SGHRS, CDR2 YFSETQ. This CDR3 is CASSFGQGVMNTEAFF. The CDR3 coding sequence is TGCGCCAGCAGCTTCGGACAGGGTGTCATGAACACTGAAGCTTTCTTT.

The chain combines TRBV6-1 with TRBJ2-2, with 9 bases lining up with TRBD2. After removal of 1 base from V and 3 bases from J, the junction contained 9 bases not matched to a gene. The CDR3 is 18 residues long. CDR1 is MNHNS and CDR2 is SASEGT in the germline V gene. In nucleotides, the CDR3 is TGTGCCAGCAGTGAAGAACCGCCGCGGGAGGGCGACACCGGGGAGCTGTTTTTT. Translation: CASSEEPPREGDTGELFF.

The chain combines TRBV7-9 with TRBJ2-3; D might be TRBD2 (6 bases). Between the trimmed V and J ends, which lost 5 bases and 4 bases, there was a span of 16 bases. This CDR3 has 15 amino acids. Germline V gives CDR1 SEHNR, CDR2 FQNEAQ (reference sequence). CDR3 sequence (DNA): TGTGCCAGCAGCCAGCTGGAGGGGAAAGCAGATACGCAGTATTTT. It codes for CASSQLEGKADTQYF.

This clone was counted once. The chain links TRBV28 to TRBJ1-2; 7 bases align to TRBD1. With 3 bases clipped from V and 4 bases from J, the junction kept 5 bases outside the gene matches. Germline V lookup: CDR1 MDHEN, CDR2 SYDVKM. The CDR3 is 14 amino acids. In DNA, the CDR3 is TGTGCCAGCAGTTTTAGGGCAGGGGGCTATGGCTACACCTTC. The encoded protein is CASSFRAGGYGYTF.

This chain uses TRBV19 with TRBJ2-7; D might be TRBD1 (6 bases). The CDR3 totals 15 residues. Per germline, CDR1 LNHDA and CDR2 SQIVND (reference sequence). The V and J ends lost 5 bases and 6 bases respectively, with 20 bases between them. CDR3 nucleotides: TGTGCCAGTAGTGGGGCTAGGGGGACACTTCCCGAGCAGTACTTC. Its protein product is CASSGARGTLPEQYF.

The V and J genes are TRBV29-1 and TRBJ2-1, with TRBD1 as a possible D gene (6 bases). The length of the CDR3 is 12 residues. Between the trimmed V and J ends, which lost 7 bases and 6 bases, there was a span of 13 bases. Germline CDR1 and CDR2: SQVTM and ANQGSEA. CDR3 residues: CSGGTQGNEQFF. CDR3 coding DNA: TGCAGCGGTGGCACACAGGGCAATGAGCAGTTCTTC.

This chain joins TRBV2 and TRBJ2-3; D is possibly TRBD1 (6 bases). Per the germline V gene, CDR1 is SNHLY and CDR2 is FYNNEI. V dropped 7 bases and J dropped 1 base, with 9 bases sitting between them. The CDR3 has 13 residues. Here the CDR3 DNA reads TGTGCCAGCAACAGGGCGGGCACAGATACGCAGTATTTT. It codes for CASNRAGTDTQYF. Looking up the rest from reference TRBV2 and TRBJ2-3 gives the full variable domain: EPEVTQTPSHQVTQMGQEVILRCVPISNHLYFYWYRQILGQKVEFLVSFYNNEISEKSEIFDDQFSVERPDGSNFTLKIRSTKLEDSAMYFCASNRAGTDTQYFGPGTRLTVL.

This sequence joins TRBV5-4 and TRBJ2-1, with 12 bases that match TRBD2. The CDR3 sequence is 16 residues long. J was trimmed by 10 bases and V by 1 base; bases with no gene match: 9. The germline V gene has CDR1 SGHNT and CDR2 YYREEE (reference sequence). The CDR3 DNA reads TGTGCCAGCAGCTTGTGGGCTAGCGGGGGGGCAGGGGAGCAGTTCTTC. Its translation is CASSLWASGGAGEQFF.

This chain joins TRBV5-8 and TRBJ1-1, with D uncertain. Germline V gene sequence: CDR1 SGHTS, CDR2 YDEGEE. The CDR3 consists of 14 residues. Trimming shortened V by 5 bases and J by 2 bases, and 13 bases separated the two germline ends. This CDR3 reads CASSSIHKNTEAFF. The DNA for the CDR3 is TGTGCCAGCAGTTCCATTCACAAAAACACTGAAGCTTTCTTT. Supplemented by reference TRBV5-8 and TRBJ1-1, the full variable domain reads EAGVTQSPTHLIKTRGQQATLRCSPISGHTSVYWYQQALGLGLQFLLWYDEGEERNRGNFPPRFSGRQFPNYSSELNVNALELEDSALYLCASSSIHKNTEAFFGQGTRLTVV.

V is TRBV7-8 and J is TRBJ2-7, with D tentatively TRBD1 (6 bases). The CDR3 covers 15 residues. V gave up 2 bases and J gave up 6 bases, with 17 bases separating them. Germline V gene data show CDR1 as SGHVS and CDR2 as FQNEAQ. This CDR3 is CASSLSVTGPGEQYF. The CDR3 region has the DNA TGTGCCAGCAGCTTAAGTGTTACAGGGCCAGGCGAGCAGTACTTC.

This clone appeared a few times. The V and J genes are TRBV5-8 and TRBJ2-5; D perhaps matches TRBD2 (7 bases). CDR1 SGHTS and CDR2 YDEGEE come from the germline V gene. Trimming took 4 bases from V and 0 from J, leaving 13 bases between them. This CDR3 has 15 amino acids. CDR3 loop: CASSRGRGYQETQYF. CDR3 DNA sequence: TGTGCCAGCAGCCGGGGGCGGGGGTACCAAGAGACCCAGTACTTC.

This rearrangement joins TRBV12-3 or TRBV12-4 to TRBJ2-1, with 8 bases fitting TRBD2. Losses at the gene ends were 6 bases for V and 9 bases for J; bases not matched to a gene: 7. This CDR3 is 13 amino acids long. The CDR3 sequence is CASRKRETSEQFF. CDR3 nucleotides: TGTGCCAGCAGAAAGCGGGAGACTAGTGAGCAGTTCTTC.

The sample holds a few counts of this clone. The chain carries TRBV11-2 and TRBJ1-5; unclear D gene. V lost 5 bases and J 0 bases, leaving 14 bases between the germline ends. Germline V gene sequence: CDR1 SGHAT, CDR2 FQNNGV. This CDR3 region has 16 residues. The CDR3 nucleotides are TGTGCCAGCAGCCGAAACAGTTTTCATAGCAATCAGCCCCAGCATTTT. Encoded protein: CASSRNSFHSNQPQHF.

The chain couples TRBV19 to TRBJ2-3, with TRBD1 matching over 7 bases. CDR1 and CDR2 from the germline V gene are LNHDA and SQIVND (reference sequence). This CDR3 contains 17 residues. V dropped 4 bases and J dropped 0; count of bases not matched to a gene: 10. The CDR3: CASSTSRGGSSTDTQYF. The DNA for the CDR3 is TGTGCCAGTAGTACCTCCCGAGGGGGCTCTAGCACAGATACGCAGTATTTT.

The rearrangement uses TRBV30 and TRBJ1-3; perhaps TRBD1 as D (5 bases). CDR3 length: 12 residues. V dropped 4 bases and J dropped 2 bases, with 6 bases sitting between them. Germline values: CDR1 GTSNPN, CDR2 SVGIG (reference sequence). This CDR3 reads CAWKGAGNTIYF. CDR3 bases: TGTGCCTGGAAAGGGGCTGGAAACACCATATATTTT.

This clone came up once. The chain recombines TRBV3-1 (or the pseudogene TRBV3-2) with TRBJ1-2, with D possibly being TRBD1 (6 bases). Trimming cost V 3 bases and J 7 bases, with 9 bases left between them. This CDR3 is built from 12 residues. CDR1 and CDR2 from the germline V gene are LGHDT and YNNKEL (reference sequence). The CDR3 nucleotides read TGTGCCAGCAGCCAGCAAGGGGGTGGCTACACCTTC. It yields the protein CASSQQGGGYTF.